A single sample is the source of the 24 T cell receptor beta chains below, sequenced in a study of blood T cell repertoires in COVID-19. Here immunoSEQ multiplex PCR was the method, and the copy in TCRdb shows in-frame clones only, minus some. The top ten hold over 4% of the sample, which has 400,000 to 550,000 clones, about 89% seen once. Input material: peripheral blood. These receptors were taken from a woman younger than 45 with acute or convalescent COVID-19.

This clone has just one count. The rearrangement uses TRBV20-1 and TRBJ1-2; D is unresolved. Trimming removed 3 bases from V and 3 bases from J, with 11 bases in between. CDR3 size: 13 residues. Germline CDR1 is DFQATT and CDR2 is SNEGSKA (reference sequence). CDR3 in amino acids: CSASSGFDYGYTF. CDR3 nucleotides: TGCAGTGCTAGTTCCGGGTTCGACTATGGCTACACCTTC.

This chain connects TRBV11-2 to TRBJ2-2, with D tentatively TRBD1 (5 bases). Between the trimmed V and J ends, which lost 5 bases and 0 bases, there was a span of 13 bases. This CDR3 has 16 amino acids. Germline V gene sequence: CDR1 SGHAT, CDR2 FQNNGV. CDR3 residues: CASSVRAVANTGELFF. The CDR3 DNA sequence: TGTGCCAGCAGCGTCAGGGCGGTCGCGAACACCGGGGAGCTGTTTTTT. The entire variable domain, with the rest obtained from reference TRBV11-2 and TRBJ2-2, is as follows: EAGVAQSPRYKIIEKRQSVAFWCNPISGHATLYWYQQILGQGPKLLIQFQNNGVVDDSQLPKDRFSAERLKGVDSTLKIQPAKLEDSAVYLCASSVRAVANTGELFFGEGSRLTVL.

The chain joins TRBV27 to TRBJ2-7, with 7 positions matching TRBD1. CDR1 is MNHEY, CDR2 SMNVEV, per germline (reference sequence). The V segment lost 4 bases and the J segment 1 base; nucleotides outside the gene matches: 7. CDR3 length equals 15 residues. The CDR3 nucleotides are TGTGCCAGCAGTTCAAAACCGGGACAGTCCTACGAGCAGTACTTC. Protein sequence: CASSSKPGQSYEQYF.

This clone came up once. This sequence joins TRBV6-5 and TRBJ2-7; weak D call: TRBD2 (5 bases). CDR3 length: 13 amino acids. Trimming took 6 bases from V and 6 from J, leaving 15 bases between them. Germline CDR1 reads MNHEY; CDR2 reads SVGAGI. Written as DNA, the CDR3 is TGTGCCAGCAGCGCGGGCCGGACGTCCGAGCAGTACTTC. Protein product: CASSAGRTSEQYF.

This sequence joins TRBV5-1 and TRBJ1-4; D is perhaps TRBD1 (5 bases). The CDR3 length is 14 residues. V was shortened by 0 bases and J by 4 bases, with 7 bases between the two germline ends. Germline-derived CDR1 and CDR2 are SGHRS and YFSETQ. CDR3 in amino acids: CASSLEGVNEKLFF. In DNA form, the CDR3 reads TGCGCCAGCAGCTTGGAAGGGGTTAATGAAAAACTGTTTTTT.

The chain combines TRBV7-3 with TRBJ2-7; 8 nucleotides agree with TRBD2. V was pared by 7 bases and J by 5 bases, with 16 bases of the junction left unmatched. This CDR3 is 16 amino acids long. Germline V gene data show CDR1 as SGHTA and CDR2 as FQGTGA. CDR3 residues: CASTGQTRAGDDEQYF. The CDR3 nucleotides are TGTGCCAGCACGGGTCAAACACGAGCGGGGGACGACGAGCAGTACTTC.

The chain recombines TRBV5-1 with TRBJ2-1, with 14 bases that match TRBD2. The V gene end was trimmed by 4 bases and the J gene end by 7 bases; junction bases not matched to a gene: 4. The CDR3 extends over 15 amino acids. Germline CDR1 is SGHRS and CDR2 is YFSETQ. The CDR3: CASSPTSGGGNEQFF. The DNA for the CDR3 is TGCGCCAGCAGCCCGACTAGCGGGGGGGGTAATGAGCAGTTCTTC.

The rearrangement links TRBV9 to TRBJ2-3, with 14 nucleotides matching TRBD2. J lost 2 bases, V lost 4 bases, and 6 bases had no gene match. Germline lookup yields CDR1 SGDLS and CDR2 YYNGEE. This CDR3 is built from 17 residues. This CDR3 is CASSPGLAGGPTDTQYF. CDR3 coding DNA: TGTGCCAGCAGCCCTGGACTAGCGGGGGGTCCCACAGATACGCAGTATTTT.

In nucleotides, the CDR3 is TGTGCCAGCAGCTTCCAGCGGGGGGGCTTCGGAGATACGCAGTATTTT. Translating it yields CASSFQRGGFGDTQYF. The V and J genes are TRBV13 and TRBJ2-3; 10 positions agree with TRBD2. Germline V gene lookup returns CDR1 PRHDT and CDR2 FYEKMQ (reference sequence). The V gene end was trimmed by 3 bases and the J gene end by 5 bases; junction bases not matched to a gene: 8. This CDR3 region has 16 residues.

This clone was found once. V usage is TRBV11-2 and J usage is TRBJ2-7; D is possibly TRBD2 (6 bases). Germline values: CDR1 SGHAT, CDR2 FQNNGV. V was shortened by 5 bases and J by 3 bases, with 17 bases between the two germline ends. This CDR3 has 15 amino acids. CDR3 DNA sequence: TGTGCCAGCAGCCCAGATCCGGGGGACGACTACGAGCAGTACTTC. Translated, it gives CASSPDPGDDYEQYF. Filled out from reference TRBV11-2 and TRBJ2-7, the complete variable domain reads EAGVAQSPRYKIIEKRQSVAFWCNPISGHATLYWYQQILGQGPKLLIQFQNNGVVDDSQLPKDRFSAERLKGVDSTLKIQPAKLEDSAVYLCASSPDPGDDYEQYFGPGTRLTVT.

A single count supports this clone. The chain employs TRBV10-2 and TRBJ2-2, with D perhaps TRBD2 (6 bases). This CDR3 comprises 12 residues. V dropped 7 bases and J dropped 4 bases, with 7 bases sitting between them. Germline CDR1 WSHSY, CDR2 SAAADI. The CDR3 reads CASTAGTGELFF. Here the CDR3 DNA reads TGCGCCAGCACAGCGGGCACCGGGGAGCTGTTTTTT.

The chain combines TRBV19 with TRBJ1-1, with TRBD1 as a possible D gene (6 bases). The V and J ends lost 5 bases and 1 base respectively, with 8 bases between them. CDR1 is LNHDA, CDR2 SQIVND, per germline (reference sequence). The CDR3 spans 13 residues. Here the CDR3 DNA reads TGTGCCAGTAGTGGGGGCGGGAACACTGAAGCTTTCTTT. Translation gives CASSGGGNTEAFF.

The chain has TRBV5-5 and TRBJ1-1; no clear D gene. This CDR3 has 14 residues. Germline V lookup: CDR1 SGHKS, CDR2 YYEKEE (reference sequence). Trimming pared 4 bases from V and 8 bases from J, leaving 18 bases between. CDR3 nucleotide sequence: TGTGCCAGCAGCCTCAATTACTTTAACCCAGAAGCTTTCTTT. This translates into CASSLNYFNPEAFF.

This clone appeared a single time. J is TRBJ2-1 and V is TRBV5-1; possibly TRBD1 for D (5 bases). The V and J ends lost 4 bases and 9 bases respectively, with 17 bases between them. There are 14 residues in the CDR3. Germline lookup yields CDR1 SGHRS and CDR2 YFSETQ. The CDR3 DNA is TGCGCCAGCAGCGTGGTGGCGGACAAGGGTGAGCAGTTCTTC. Protein product: CASSVVADKGEQFF.

This chain uses TRBV9 with TRBJ2-7, with D possibly TRBD1 on 6 matching bases. The CDR3 runs 14 residues. From germline, CDR1 is SGDLS and CDR2 YYNGEE. The ends were cut back, 4 bases at V and 2 bases at J, with 13 bases in the middle. CDR3 nucleotide sequence: TGTGCCAGCAGCCCCCGGGACAAAACCTACGAGCAGTACTTC. It translates to CASSPRDKTYEQYF.

The CDR3 protein is CASSAPGLAGNNEQFF. CDR3 nucleotide sequence: TGTGCCAGCAGCGCACCGGGACTAGCGGGGAACAATGAGCAGTTCTTC. V gene TRBV5-5 combines with J gene TRBJ2-1, with 13 bases identical to TRBD2. Germline V CDR1 and CDR2: SGHKS, YYEKEE (reference sequence). The CDR3 runs 16 residues. Trimming took 4 bases from V and 5 from J; bases not matched to a gene: 6.

The V call is TRBV6-5, the J call TRBJ2-7; TRBD1 agrees at 7 bases. The CDR3 is 15 residues long. Germline V gives CDR1 MNHEY, CDR2 SVGAGI. The J segment lost 0 bases and the V segment lost 2 bases, leaving 4 bases of the junction unmatched. DNA for the CDR3: TGTGCCAGCAGTTACGGGACAGCCTACTCCTACGAGCAGTACTTC. Residues: CASSYGTAYSYEQYF.

Concerning this clone: In the same sample, other DNA sequences code for this CDR3. This sequence joins TRBV12-3 or TRBV12-4 and TRBJ1-2, with D possibly matching TRBD1 (6 bases). V lost 1 base and J 6 bases, leaving 9 bases between the germline ends. CDR3 size: 13 residues. The chain's CDR3 is CASSLGGGNGYTF. CDR3 sequence (DNA): TGTGCCAGCAGTTTAGGAGGGGGTAATGGCTACACCTTC.

The V gene is TRBV5-1, the J gene TRBJ2-2; D may be TRBD1 (6 bases). The CDR3 length is 16 residues. Per germline, CDR1 SGHRS and CDR2 YFSETQ. Trimming left V 4 bases short and J 0 bases short, with 13 bases between. The CDR3 here is CASSAQGGSNTGELFF. The CDR3 nucleotides are TGCGCCAGCAGCGCCCAAGGGGGTTCGAACACCGGGGAGCTGTTTTTT. Based on the CDR3 plus reference TRBV5-1 and TRBJ2-2, the full variable domain is KAGVTQTPRYLIKTRGQQVTLSCSPISGHRSVSWYQQTPGQGLQFLFEYFSETQRNKGNFPGRFSGRQFSNSRSEMNVSTLELGDSALYLCASSAQGGSNTGELFFGEGSRLTVL.

The chain joins TRBV6-1 to TRBJ1-5; a possible D gene is TRBD1 (5 bases). Germline CDR1 and CDR2: MNHNS and SASEGT. Deletions cut 2 bases from V and 8 bases from J, with 10 bases between. This CDR3 contains 13 residues. CDR3 in amino acids: CASSEFQGKPQHF. CDR3 nucleotide sequence: TGTGCCAGCAGTGAATTCCAGGGTAAGCCCCAGCATTTT.

The rearrangement joins TRBV28 to TRBJ1-5; perhaps TRBD1 as D (5 bases). There are 15 residues in the CDR3. With 4 bases removed from V and 2 bases from J, the gap between germline ends came to 12 bases. Germline loops: CDR1 MDHEN, CDR2 SYDVKM. CDR3 residues: CASSSPGDGNQPQHF. As DNA, the CDR3 is TGTGCCAGCAGTTCCCCGGGGGATGGCAATCAGCCCCAGCATTTT.

This rearrangement joins TRBV12-5 to TRBJ2-7, with D perhaps matching TRBD1 (5 bases). The V gene lost 0 bases and the J gene lost 3 bases, with 12 bases spanning the gap. Germline V gives CDR1 LGHNT, CDR2 FRNRAP. The CDR3 sequence is 15 residues long. This CDR3 is CASGLVVGVVYEQYF. The CDR3 DNA is TGTGCTAGTGGTTTGGTTGTAGGGGTGGTCTACGAGCAGTACTTC.

V gene TRBV2 combines with J gene TRBJ1-4; 8 nucleotides match TRBD1. J lost 4 bases, V lost 5 bases, and 3 bases had no gene match. CDR1 and CDR2 from the germline V gene are SNHLY and FYNNEI. The length of the CDR3 is 14 residues. In DNA form, the CDR3 reads TGTGCCAGCAGTCGGACAGGGATTAATGAAAAACTGTTTTTT. Translating gives CASSRTGINEKLFF.

V is TRBV5-5 and J is TRBJ2-5; weak D call: TRBD1 (6 bases). The CDR3 loop spans 13 amino acids. V was pared by 1 base and J by 3 bases, with 7 bases between. Germline V gene lookup returns CDR1 SGHKS and CDR2 YYEKEE (reference sequence). The CDR3 nucleotides are TGTGCCAGCAGCTTGCCAGGGGAAGAGACCCAGTACTTC. Protein: CASSLPGEETQYF.